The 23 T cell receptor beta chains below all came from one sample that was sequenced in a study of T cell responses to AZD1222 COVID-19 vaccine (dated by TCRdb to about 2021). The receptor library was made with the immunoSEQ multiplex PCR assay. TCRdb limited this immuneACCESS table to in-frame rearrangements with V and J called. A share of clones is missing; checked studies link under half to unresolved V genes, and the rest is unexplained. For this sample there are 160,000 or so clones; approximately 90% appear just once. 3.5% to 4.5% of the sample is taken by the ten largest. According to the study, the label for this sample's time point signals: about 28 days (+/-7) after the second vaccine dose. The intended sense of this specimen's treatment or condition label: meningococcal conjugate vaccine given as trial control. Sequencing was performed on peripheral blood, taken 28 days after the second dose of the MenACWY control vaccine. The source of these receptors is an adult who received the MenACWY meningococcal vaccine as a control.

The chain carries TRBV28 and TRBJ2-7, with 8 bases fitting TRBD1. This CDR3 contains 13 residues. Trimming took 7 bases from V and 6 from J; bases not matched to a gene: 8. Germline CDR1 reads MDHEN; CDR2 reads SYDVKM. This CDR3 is CASNEFGQGEQYF. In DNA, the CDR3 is TGTGCCAGCAACGAGTTCGGACAGGGCGAGCAGTACTTC.

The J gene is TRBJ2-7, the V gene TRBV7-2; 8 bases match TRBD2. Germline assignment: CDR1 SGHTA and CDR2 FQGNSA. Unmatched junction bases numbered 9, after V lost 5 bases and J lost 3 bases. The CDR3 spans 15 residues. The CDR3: CASSPSRLANYEQYF. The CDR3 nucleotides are TGTGCCAGCAGCCCCAGTCGACTAGCGAACTACGAGCAGTACTTC.

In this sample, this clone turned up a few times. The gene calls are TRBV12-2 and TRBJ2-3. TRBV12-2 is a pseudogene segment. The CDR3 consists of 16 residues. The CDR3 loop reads CASRLAETSCTDTQYF. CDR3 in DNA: TGTGCAAGTCGCTTAGCGGAAACGTCCTGCACAGATACGCAGTATTTT.

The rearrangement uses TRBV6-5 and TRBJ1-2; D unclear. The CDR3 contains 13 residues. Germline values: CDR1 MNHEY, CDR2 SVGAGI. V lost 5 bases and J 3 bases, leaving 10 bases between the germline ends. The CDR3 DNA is TGTGCCAGCAGTCCAGAAGGCTACTATGGCTACACCTTC. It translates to CASSPEGYYGYTF.

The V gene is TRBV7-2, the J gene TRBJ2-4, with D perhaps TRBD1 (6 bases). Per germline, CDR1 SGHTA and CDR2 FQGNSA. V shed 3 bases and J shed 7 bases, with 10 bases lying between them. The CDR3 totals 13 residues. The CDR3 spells CASSFAGENIQYF. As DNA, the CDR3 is TGTGCCAGCAGCTTTGCAGGGGAGAACATTCAGTACTTC.

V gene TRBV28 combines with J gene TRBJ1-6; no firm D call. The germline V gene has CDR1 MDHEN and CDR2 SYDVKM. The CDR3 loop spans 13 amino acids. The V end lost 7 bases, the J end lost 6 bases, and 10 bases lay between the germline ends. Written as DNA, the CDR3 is TGTGCCAGCATGGACCCCCTTAATTCACCCCTCCACTTT. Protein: CASMDPLNSPLHF.

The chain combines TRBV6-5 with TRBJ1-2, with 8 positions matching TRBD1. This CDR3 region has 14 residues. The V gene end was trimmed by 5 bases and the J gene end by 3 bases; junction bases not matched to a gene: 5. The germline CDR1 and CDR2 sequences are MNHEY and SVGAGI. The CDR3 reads CASSPGGADYGYTF. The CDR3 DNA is TGTGCCAGCAGTCCAGGGGGCGCGGACTATGGCTACACCTTC.

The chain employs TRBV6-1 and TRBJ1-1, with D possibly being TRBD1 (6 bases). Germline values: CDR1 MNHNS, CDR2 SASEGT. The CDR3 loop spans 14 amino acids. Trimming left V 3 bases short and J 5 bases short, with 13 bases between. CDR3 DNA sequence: TGTGCCAGCAGTGATACAGGGAGAAGGACTGAAGCTTTCTTT. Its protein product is CASSDTGRRTEAFF.

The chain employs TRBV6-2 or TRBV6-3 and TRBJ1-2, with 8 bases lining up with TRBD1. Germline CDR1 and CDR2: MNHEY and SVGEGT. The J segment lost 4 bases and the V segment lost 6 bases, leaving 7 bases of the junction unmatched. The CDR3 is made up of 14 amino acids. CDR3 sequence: CASSPDRGPYGYTF. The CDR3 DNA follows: TGTGCCAGCAGCCCCGACAGGGGCCCCTATGGCTACACCTTC.

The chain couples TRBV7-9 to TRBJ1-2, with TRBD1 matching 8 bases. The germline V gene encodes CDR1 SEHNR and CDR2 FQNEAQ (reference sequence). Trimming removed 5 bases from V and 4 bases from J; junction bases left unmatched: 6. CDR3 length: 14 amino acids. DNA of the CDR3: TGTGCCAGCAGCACAAGACAGGGGACCTATGGCTACACCTTC. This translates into CASSTRQGTYGYTF.

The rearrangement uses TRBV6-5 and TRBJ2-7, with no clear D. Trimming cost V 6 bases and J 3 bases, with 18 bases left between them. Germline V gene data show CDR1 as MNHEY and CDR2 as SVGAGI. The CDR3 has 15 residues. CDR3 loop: CASRPPGLRNYEQYF. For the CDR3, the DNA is TGTGCCAGCAGGCCCCCCGGGCTGAGGAACTACGAGCAGTACTTC.

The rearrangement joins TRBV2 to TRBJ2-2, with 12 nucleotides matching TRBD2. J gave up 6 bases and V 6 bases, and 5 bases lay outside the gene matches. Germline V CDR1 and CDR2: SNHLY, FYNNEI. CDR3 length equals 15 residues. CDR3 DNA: TGTGCCAGCAGGCGGGGACTAGCGGGCGCCGGGGAGCTGTTTTTT. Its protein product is CASRRGLAGAGELFF.

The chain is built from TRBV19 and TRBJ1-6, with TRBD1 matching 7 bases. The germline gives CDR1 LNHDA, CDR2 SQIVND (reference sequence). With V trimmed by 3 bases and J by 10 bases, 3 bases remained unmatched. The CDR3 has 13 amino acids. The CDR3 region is CASSISGGSPLHF. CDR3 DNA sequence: TGTGCCAGTAGTATTTCAGGGGGATCACCCCTCCACTTT.

The CDR3 reads CAIGEGGRSGNTIYF. CDR3 nucleotide sequence: TGTGCCATCGGCGAAGGGGGTCGCTCTGGAAACACCATATATTTT. The V gene is TRBV10-3, the J gene TRBJ1-3; D is possibly TRBD1 (6 bases). The germline CDR1 and CDR2 sequences are ENHRY and SYGVKD. CDR3 size: 15 residues. V lost 8 bases to trimming and J lost 0 bases, with 14 bases between them.

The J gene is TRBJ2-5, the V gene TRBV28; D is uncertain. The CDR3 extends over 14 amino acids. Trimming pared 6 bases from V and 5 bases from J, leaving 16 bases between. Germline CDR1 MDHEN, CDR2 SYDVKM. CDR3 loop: CASRPLFFRETQYF. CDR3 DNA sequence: TGTGCCAGCAGACCCTTATTCTTCAGGGAGACCCAGTACTTC.

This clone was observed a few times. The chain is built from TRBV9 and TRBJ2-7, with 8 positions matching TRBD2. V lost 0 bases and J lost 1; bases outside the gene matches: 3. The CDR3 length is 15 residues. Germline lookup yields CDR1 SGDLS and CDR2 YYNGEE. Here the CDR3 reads CASSVEGGRSYEQYF. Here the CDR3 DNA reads TGTGCCAGCAGCGTAGAGGGCGGGAGGTCCTACGAGCAGTACTTC.

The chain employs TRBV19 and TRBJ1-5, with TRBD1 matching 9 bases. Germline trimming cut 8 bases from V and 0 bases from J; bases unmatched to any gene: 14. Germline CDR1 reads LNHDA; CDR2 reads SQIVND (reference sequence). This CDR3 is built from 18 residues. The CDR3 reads CASFPGQGTFYSNQPQHF. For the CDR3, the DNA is TGTGCCAGTTTTCCGGGACAGGGCACATTCTATAGCAATCAGCCCCAGCATTTT.

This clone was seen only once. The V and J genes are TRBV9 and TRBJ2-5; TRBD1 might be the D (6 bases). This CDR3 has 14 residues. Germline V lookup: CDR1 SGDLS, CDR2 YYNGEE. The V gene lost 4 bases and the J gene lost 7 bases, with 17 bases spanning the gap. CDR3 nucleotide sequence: TGTGCCAGCAGCCCAACGGACAGCCGGGGGACCCAGTACTTC. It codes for CASSPTDSRGTQYF.

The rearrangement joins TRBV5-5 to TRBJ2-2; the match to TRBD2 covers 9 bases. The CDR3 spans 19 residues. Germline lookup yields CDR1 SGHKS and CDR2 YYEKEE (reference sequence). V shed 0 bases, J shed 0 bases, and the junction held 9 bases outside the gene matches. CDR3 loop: CASSLAEAGGPSNTGELFF. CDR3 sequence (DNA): TGTGCCAGCAGCTTGGCCGAAGCGGGAGGTCCCTCGAACACCGGGGAGCTGTTTTTT.

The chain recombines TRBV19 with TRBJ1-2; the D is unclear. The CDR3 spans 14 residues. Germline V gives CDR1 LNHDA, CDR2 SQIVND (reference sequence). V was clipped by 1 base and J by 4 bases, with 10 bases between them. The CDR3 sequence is CASSIGDAAYGYTF. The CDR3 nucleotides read TGTGCCAGTAGTATAGGTGACGCCGCCTATGGCTACACCTTC.

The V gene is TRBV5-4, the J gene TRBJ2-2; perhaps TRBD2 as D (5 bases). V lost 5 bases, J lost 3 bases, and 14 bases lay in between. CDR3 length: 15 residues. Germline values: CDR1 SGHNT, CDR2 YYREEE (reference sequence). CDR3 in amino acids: CASRPAAGYTGELFF. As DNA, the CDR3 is TGTGCCAGCAGACCCGCGGCGGGCTACACCGGGGAGCTGTTTTTT. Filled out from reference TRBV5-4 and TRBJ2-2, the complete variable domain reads ETGVTQSPTHLIKTRGQQVTLRCSSQSGHNTVSWYQQALGQGPQFIFQYYREEENGRGNFPPRFSGLQFPNYSSELNVNALELDDSALYLCASRPAAGYTGELFFGEGSRLTVL.

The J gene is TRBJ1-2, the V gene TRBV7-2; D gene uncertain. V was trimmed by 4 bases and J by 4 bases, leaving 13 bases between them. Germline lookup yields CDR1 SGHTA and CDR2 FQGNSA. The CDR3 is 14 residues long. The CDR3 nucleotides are TGTGCCAGCAGCTCATGGACCGAATTCTATGGCTACACCTTC. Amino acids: CASSSWTEFYGYTF.

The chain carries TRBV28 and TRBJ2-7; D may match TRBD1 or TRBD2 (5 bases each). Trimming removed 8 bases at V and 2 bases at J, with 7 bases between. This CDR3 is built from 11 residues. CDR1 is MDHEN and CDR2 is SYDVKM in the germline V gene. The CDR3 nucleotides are TGTGCCAGCCGGGGCCCCTACGAGCAGTACTTC. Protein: CASRGPYEQYF. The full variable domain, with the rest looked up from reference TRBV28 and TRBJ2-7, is DVKVTQSSRYLVKRTGEKVFLECVQDMDHENMFWYRQDPGLGLRLIYFSYDVKMKEKGDIPEGYSVSREKKERFSLILESASTNQTSMYLCASRGPYEQYFGPGTRLTVT.